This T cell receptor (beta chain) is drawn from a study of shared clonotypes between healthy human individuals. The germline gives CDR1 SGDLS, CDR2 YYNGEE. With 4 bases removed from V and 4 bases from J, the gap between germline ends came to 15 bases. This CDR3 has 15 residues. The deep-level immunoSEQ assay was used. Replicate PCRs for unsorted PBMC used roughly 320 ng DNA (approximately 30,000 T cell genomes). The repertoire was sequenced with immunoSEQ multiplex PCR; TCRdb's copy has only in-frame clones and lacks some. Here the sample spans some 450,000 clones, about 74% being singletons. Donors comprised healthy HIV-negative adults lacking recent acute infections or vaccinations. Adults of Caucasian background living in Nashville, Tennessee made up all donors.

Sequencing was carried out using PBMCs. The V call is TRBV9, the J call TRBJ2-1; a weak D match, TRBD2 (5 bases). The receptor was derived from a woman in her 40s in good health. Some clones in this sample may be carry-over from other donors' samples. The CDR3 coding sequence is TGTGCCAGCAGCCCCCGCGGAGAGCGGTACAATGAGCAGTTCTTC. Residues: CASSPRGERYNEQFF.